The source of this T cell receptor (beta chain) is a study of T cell repertoires in cytomegalovirus infection. The CDR3 loop spans 17 amino acids. CDR1 SGHNT and CDR2 YYREEE come from the germline V gene (reference sequence). Trimming took 0 bases from V and 1 from J, leaving 16 bases between them. A word on this clonotype: Its antigen remains unidentified.

Points from the study as a whole: People with CMV and the relevant HLA were identified by cumulative public TCR beta family frequency.

Each CDR3 protein gets one entry after TCRdb re-called the reads with MiXCR. The sample has 450,000 to 650,000 distinct CDR3 sequences; approximately 40% are singletons. The genes are TRBV5-4 and TRBJ2-5; D is perhaps TRBD2 (5 bases). The origin of this receptor is a human donor in good health (CMV status not recorded). Some clones in this sample may be carry-over from other donors' samples. The sequencing here drew on cultured PBMCs, taken from culture after CMV antigen stimulation. The CDR3 DNA follows: TGTGCCAGCAGCTTGGCCCCTAGCTATTCGTCCCAAGAGACCCAGTACTTC. Its translation is CASSLAPSYSSQETQYF.